This T cell receptor (beta chain) was documented in a study of beta chain features in type 1 diabetes. In the study overall: Examination of sorted cells across all samples involved roughly 100 million cells. Study-level results: Any role of HLA type in TCRB rearrangement remained unresolved here.

Every isolated RNA sample was fully reverse transcribed, so sequencing captured expressed TCRB transcripts. The table came from immunoSEQ multiplex PCR; TCRdb's copy has only in-frame clones and leaves some out. Here the sample spans some 200,000 clones, roughly a tenth being singletons. In regard to this clone: Its antigen is currently unknown.

V lost 5 bases, J lost 3 bases, and 7 bases stayed unmatched. The CDR3 is made up of 15 amino acids. The germline V gene encodes CDR1 SGHTA and CDR2 FQGNSA. This sequence joins TRBV7-2 and TRBJ1-1, with TRBD1 identical over 9 bases. Sequenced material: central memory CD4+ T cells from blood. This receptor was obtained from a man younger than 30 in good health. DNA for the CDR3: TGTGCCAGCAGCGCTACAGGGGGCCGAGACACTGAAGCTTTCTTT. Protein: CASSATGGRDTEAFF.